One TCR beta chain is described in this entry. This clone is a singleton in its sample. What this receptor recognizes is not known. No much larger clonotype is one base removed from it; base qualities were not supplied. This specimen comes from a study of cytotoxic CD8 clonotypes in ibrutinib-treated CLL (dated by TCRdb to the early 2020s). Regarding the complete study: The cohort was composed of more than ten relapsed/refractory and around 14 treatment-naive patients; IGHV unmutated status was identified in approximately 17 patients. Responses were partial in 24 patients and complete in 2; after median 68 months follow-up, about 14 stayed in remission and roughly twelve progressed. Response samples were obtained after a median of approximately twelve months of treatment, with a range of roughly 6 to 40 months. On average, each sample yielded around 270,000 productive templates and 94,082 productive rearrangements. Of the approximately 86 people in the trial, about 27 had longitudinal samples available. Cryopreserved peripheral blood mononuclear cells were collected before treatment, at response, and at either disease progression or sustained remission. All remission and progressive disease samples were collected while patients were still receiving ibrutinib.

What this sample's time point label stands for: progressive disease on ibrutinib. For TCR beta library preparation, around 1.8 micrograms of genomic DNA were extracted from the cryopreserved PBMCs. Longitudinal blood samples from CLL patients receiving ibrutinib monotherapy were subjected to high-throughput TCR beta sequencing. The patients were enrolled in a single-center, open-label phase 2 trial of ibrutinib monotherapy. General findings and caveats noted by the study authors: Lymph node repertoires were not examined, and the timing of sampling was not matched between patients in sustained remission and those whose disease progressed. Clonality rose at ibrutinib response, remained stable during sustained remission, and dropped back toward baseline at progression. At baseline, clonality was higher than in age-matched healthy donors and showed a strong correlation with circulating CD8+ T-cell counts. Public clonotypes were found to be uncommon and were observed to contract or remain stable during treatment; the increase in clonality was shown to reflect expansion of private clonotypes at ibrutinib response.

The CDR3 sequence holds 17 residues, the cysteine and phenylalanine included. Only the CDR3 DNA stays, 51 bases, in frame from base 1. V gives up 2 bases and J gives up 0 bases, and the segment between their germline ends measures 11 bases. Reading the germline V gene gives CDR1 SNHLY and CDR2 FYNNEI. The goal of deep resolution MiSeq sequencing was a depth between 1 in 1 million and 1 in 200,000 T cells, and coverage averaged 10x per clonotype. The immunoSEQ hsTCRB Kit was used to generate the TCR beta libraries. As for the original processing: The data were analyzed with ImmunoSEQ Analyzer and ImmunoSEQ Data Assistant, and V, D and J gene assignments followed IMGT definitions. Clonality, which ranges from 0 to 1, was calculated by subtracting the normalized Shannon entropy of productive rearrangement frequencies from one. Only overrepresented clonotypes making up at least 0.05% of each patient's repertoire were included in the public clonotype analysis. About a dozen age-matched healthy donor repertoires from immuneACCESS were used as controls for clonality. Drawn from immuneACCESS, this table holds only the in-frame rearrangements with V and J called that TCRdb kept. Clones are partly lost; checked studies trace under half to an unresolved V gene and leave the rest unexplained. For V, J and clone size, that table is used; D and trimming come from the DNA. For this sample there are about 270,000 clones; around 77% appear just once. The biggest ten clones account for roughly 5.7% of the sample.

The sequence was obtained from a human donor with chronic lymphocytic leukemia. Sequencing used PBMCs, obtained at disease progression, from a patient treated with ibrutinib. The sequence links TRBV2 to TRBJ1-6; too little of a D gene remains to name it. The CDR3: CASSEKVGSSYNSPLHF. The nucleotide sequence reads as follows: TGTGCCAGCAGTGAAAAAGTTGGGAGCTCCTATAATTCACCCCTCCACTTT.